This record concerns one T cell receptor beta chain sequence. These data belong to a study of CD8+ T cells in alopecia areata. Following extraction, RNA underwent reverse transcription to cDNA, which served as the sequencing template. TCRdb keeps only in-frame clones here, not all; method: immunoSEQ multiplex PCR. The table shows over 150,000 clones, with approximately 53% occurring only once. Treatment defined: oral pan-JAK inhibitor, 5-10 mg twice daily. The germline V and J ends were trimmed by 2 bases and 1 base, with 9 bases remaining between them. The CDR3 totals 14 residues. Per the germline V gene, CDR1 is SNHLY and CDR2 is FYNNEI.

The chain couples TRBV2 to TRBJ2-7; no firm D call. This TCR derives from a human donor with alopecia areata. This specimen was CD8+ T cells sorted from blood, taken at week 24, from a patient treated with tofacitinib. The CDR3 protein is CASSETVASYEQYF. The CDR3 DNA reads TGTGCCAGCAGTGAAACGGTGGCATCCTACGAGCAGTACTTC.